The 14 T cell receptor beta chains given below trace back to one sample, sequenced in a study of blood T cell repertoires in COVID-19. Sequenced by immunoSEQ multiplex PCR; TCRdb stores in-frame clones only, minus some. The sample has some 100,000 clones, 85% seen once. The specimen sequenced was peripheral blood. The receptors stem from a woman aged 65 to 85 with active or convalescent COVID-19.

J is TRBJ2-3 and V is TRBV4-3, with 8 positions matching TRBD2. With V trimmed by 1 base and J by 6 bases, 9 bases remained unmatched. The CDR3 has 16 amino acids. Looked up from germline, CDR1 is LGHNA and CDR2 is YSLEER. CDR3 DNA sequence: TGCGCCAGCAGCCAAGTCCTTGCGGGAGGACAGGATACGCAGTATTTT. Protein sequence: CASSQVLAGGQDTQYF.

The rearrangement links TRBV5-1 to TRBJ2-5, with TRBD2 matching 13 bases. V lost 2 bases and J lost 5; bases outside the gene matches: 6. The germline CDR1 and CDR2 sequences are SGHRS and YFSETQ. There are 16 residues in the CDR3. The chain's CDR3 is CASSFGLAGARETQYF. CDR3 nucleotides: TGCGCCAGCAGCTTCGGACTAGCGGGAGCTCGGGAGACCCAGTACTTC.

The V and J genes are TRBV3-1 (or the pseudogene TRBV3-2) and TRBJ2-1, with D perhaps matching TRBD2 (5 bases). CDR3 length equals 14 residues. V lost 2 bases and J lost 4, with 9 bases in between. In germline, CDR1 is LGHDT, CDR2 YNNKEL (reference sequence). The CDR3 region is CASSQLTTYNEQFF. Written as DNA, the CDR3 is TGTGCCAGCAGCCAACTGACTACATACAATGAGCAGTTCTTC.

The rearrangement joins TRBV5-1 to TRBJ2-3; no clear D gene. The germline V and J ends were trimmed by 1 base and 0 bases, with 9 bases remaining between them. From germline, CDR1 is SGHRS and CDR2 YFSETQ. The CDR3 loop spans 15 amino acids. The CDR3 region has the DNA TGCGCCAGCAGCTTGCAACTAACTAGCACAGATACGCAGTATTTT. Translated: CASSLQLTSTDTQYF.

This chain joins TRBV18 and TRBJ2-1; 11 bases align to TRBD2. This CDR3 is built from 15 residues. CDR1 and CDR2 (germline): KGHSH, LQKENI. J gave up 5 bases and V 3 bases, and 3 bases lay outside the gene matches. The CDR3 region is CASSPGLAENNEQFF. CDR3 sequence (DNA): TGTGCCAGCTCACCGGGACTAGCGGAGAACAATGAGCAGTTCTTC.

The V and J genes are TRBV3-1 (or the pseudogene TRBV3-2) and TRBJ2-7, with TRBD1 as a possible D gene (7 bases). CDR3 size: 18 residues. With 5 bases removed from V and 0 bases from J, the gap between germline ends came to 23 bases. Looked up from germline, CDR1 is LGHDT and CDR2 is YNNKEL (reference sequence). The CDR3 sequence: CASSGDSRDWRSSYEQYF. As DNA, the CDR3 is TGTGCCAGCAGCGGGGACAGCCGGGACTGGAGGAGCTCCTACGAGCAGTACTTC.

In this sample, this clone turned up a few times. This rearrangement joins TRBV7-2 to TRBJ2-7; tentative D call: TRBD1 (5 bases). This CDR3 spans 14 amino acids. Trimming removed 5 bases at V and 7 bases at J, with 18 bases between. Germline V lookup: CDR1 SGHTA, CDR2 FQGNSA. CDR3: CASSKDTTRGEQYF. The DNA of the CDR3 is TGTGCCAGCAGCAAGGACACTACAAGGGGAGAGCAGTACTTC.

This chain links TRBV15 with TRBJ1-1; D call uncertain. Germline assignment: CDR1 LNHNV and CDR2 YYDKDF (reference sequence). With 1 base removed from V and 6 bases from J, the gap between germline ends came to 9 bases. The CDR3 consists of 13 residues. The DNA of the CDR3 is TGTGCCACCAGCAGAGTACAGACGCCTGAAGCTTTCTTT. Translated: CATSRVQTPEAFF.

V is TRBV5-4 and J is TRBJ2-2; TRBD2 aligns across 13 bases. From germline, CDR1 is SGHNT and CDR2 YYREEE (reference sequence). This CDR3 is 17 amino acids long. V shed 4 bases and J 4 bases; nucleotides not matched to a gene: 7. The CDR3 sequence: CASSPGTSGISTGELFF. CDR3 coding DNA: TGTGCCAGCAGCCCAGGGACTAGCGGGATAAGCACCGGGGAGCTGTTTTTT.

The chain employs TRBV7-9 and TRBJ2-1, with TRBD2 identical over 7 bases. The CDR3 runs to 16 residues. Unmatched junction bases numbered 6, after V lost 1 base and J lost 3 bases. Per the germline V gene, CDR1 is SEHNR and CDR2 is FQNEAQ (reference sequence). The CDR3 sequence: CASSLVSLADYNEQFF. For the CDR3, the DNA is TGTGCCAGCAGCTTAGTGAGTCTAGCGGACTACAATGAGCAGTTCTTC.

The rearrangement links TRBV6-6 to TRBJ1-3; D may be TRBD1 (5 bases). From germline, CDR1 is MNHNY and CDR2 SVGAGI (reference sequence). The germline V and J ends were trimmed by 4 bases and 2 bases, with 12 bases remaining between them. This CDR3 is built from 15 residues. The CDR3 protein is CASSFGQGAGNTIYF. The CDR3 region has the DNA TGTGCCAGCAGTTTCGGCCAGGGCGCTGGAAACACCATATATTTT.

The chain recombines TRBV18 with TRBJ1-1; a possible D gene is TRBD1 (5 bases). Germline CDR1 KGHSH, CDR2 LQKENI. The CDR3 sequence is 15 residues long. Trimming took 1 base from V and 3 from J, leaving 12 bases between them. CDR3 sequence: CASSPLSGGDTEAFF. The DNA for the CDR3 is TGTGCCAGCTCACCACTCTCTGGGGGGGACACTGAAGCTTTCTTT.

Here the CDR3 reads CASSPGSKANYGYTF. DNA for the CDR3: TGTGCCAGCTCCCCGGGTTCCAAGGCTAACTATGGCTACACCTTC. The genes are TRBV25-1 and TRBJ1-2; D ambiguous. The CDR3 spans 15 residues. V lost 8 bases and J lost 0, with 16 bases in between. Germline values: CDR1 MGHDK, CDR2 SYGVNS.

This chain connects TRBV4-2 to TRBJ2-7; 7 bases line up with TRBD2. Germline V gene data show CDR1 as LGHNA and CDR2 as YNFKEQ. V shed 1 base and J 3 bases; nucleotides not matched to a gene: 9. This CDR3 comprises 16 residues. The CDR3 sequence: CASSQVSAGVGYEQYF. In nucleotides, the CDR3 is TGTGCCAGCAGCCAAGTTTCCGCGGGGGTTGGCTACGAGCAGTACTTC.